These T cell receptor beta chains were read from a single sample in a study of control samples from healthy donors and cancer patients. The repertoire was sequenced with immunoSEQ multiplex PCR; TCRdb's copy has only in-frame clones and lacks some. The repertoire has 88,000 or so clones, 90% to 95% of them found once; the top ten carry less than 6%. Sequenced material: blood. The receptors shown here come from a young woman in good health. CDR3s include the opening cysteine and the closing phenylalanine or tryptophan. The order of the fields is J gene, V gene, CDR3 protein.

TRBJ1-2,TRBV6-2/TRBV6-3,CASSYTGGDFGYTF
TRBJ2-2,TRBV7-3,CASSLLGGANGELFF
TRBJ2-7,TRBV28,CASSYLRVHEQYF
TRBJ2-3,TRBV7-8,CASSLGQGSTDTQYF
TRBJ1-2,TRBV6-1,CASSEWGMGRGYTF
TRBJ1-3,TRBV5-4,CASSLGLDTPGNTIYF
TRBJ2-5,TRBV13,CASSQTTAARGETQYF
TRBJ1-5,TRBV19,CASSMSGSPHVF
TRBJ2-5,TRBV7-9,CASSPKTGGKETQYF
TRBJ2-5,TRBV7-3,CASSLGGVMGETQYF
TRBJ2-5,TRBV14,CASSQQLGYVSLDQETQYF
TRBJ2-7,TRBV6-5,CASNQRKPPRIEQYF
TRBJ2-1,TRBV25-1,CASSDRSSYNEQFF
TRBJ1-2,TRBV28,CASSLSLRGEAYTF
TRBJ1-2,TRBV28,CASKTGPPEYGYTF
TRBJ2-3,TRBV5-1,CASSLDPVQRPDTQYF
TRBJ2-5,TRBV28,CASRAGGLETQYF
TRBJ2-5,TRBV2,CASSEADKETQYF
TRBJ1-5,TRBV10-3,CAISDGARDLNQPQHF
TRBJ1-6,TRBV7-2,CASSLLTGTRSPLHF
TRBJ2-2,TRBV3-1/TRBV3-2,CASSQVGTGELFF
TRBJ1-2,TRBV24-1,CATSDSGGGYGLDGYTF
TRBJ2-3,TRBV21-1,CASAYLDTQYF
TRBJ2-3,TRBV11-2,CASSFTGVTDTQYF
TRBJ1-6,TRBV3-1/TRBV3-2,CASSQLVENSPLHF
TRBJ1-6,TRBV11-2,CASSLGTGDSPLHF
TRBJ2-1,TRBV10-1,CASSEPGTSAHNEQFF
TRBJ1-1,TRBV5-1,CASSLGFGVGTEAFF
TRBJ2-2,TRBV19,CASSSKLAGGRIGELFF
TRBJ2-5,TRBV2,CASEQETQYF
TRBJ2-3,TRBV24-1,CATSAGQGSIDVWDTQYF
TRBJ1-3,TRBV14,CASSQDLGNTIYF
TRBJ1-3,TRBV3-1/TRBV3-2,CASSQDHTGAGNTIYF
TRBJ1-2,TRBV29-1,CSVVSGNPNYGYTF
TRBJ1-6,TRBV23-1,CASSQSAGESSYNSPLHF
TRBJ2-7,TRBV9,CASSVESGNYEQYF
TRBJ2-1,TRBV10-3,CAIRETGVEQFF